The 27 T cell receptor beta chains below were found in one sample sequenced in a study of blood T cell repertoires in COVID-19. Clones were sequenced by immunoSEQ multiplex PCR, and TCRdb holds only the in-frame ones, with some missing. The repertoire consists of under 200,000 clones, with approximately 80% occurring once and the leading ten covering 13%. The sample comprised PBMCs or T cells enriched from blood (not recorded which). The receptors were gathered from a woman aged 55-69 years who had recovered from COVID-19.

The rearrangement links TRBV13 to TRBJ2-7, with TRBD1 matching 9 bases. V trimming: 6 bases; J trimming: 2 bases; junction bases outside the gene matches: 2. Germline V CDR1 and CDR2: PRHDT, FYEKMQ (reference sequence). The CDR3 runs to 13 residues. In DNA form, the CDR3 reads TGTGCCAGCAGTCGGGACAGGGCCTACGAGCAGTACTTC. Protein product: CASSRDRAYEQYF.

This sequence joins TRBV5-1 and TRBJ1-1; a possible D gene is TRBD1 (5 bases). The ends were cut back, 4 bases at V and 0 bases at J, with 13 bases in the middle. This CDR3 comprises 15 residues. Germline assignment: CDR1 SGHRS and CDR2 YFSETQ. The CDR3 loop reads CASSRTTGLNTEAFF. The CDR3 nucleotides are TGCGCCAGCAGCCGGACCACAGGACTGAACACTGAAGCTTTCTTT.

Here the CDR3 reads CATLRDRGTYEQYF. CDR3 sequence (DNA): TGTGCCACCCTAAGAGACAGGGGAACCTACGAGCAGTACTTC. The chain has TRBV6-5 and TRBJ2-7, with 8 bases matching TRBD1. In germline, CDR1 is MNHEY, CDR2 SVGAGI. The CDR3 covers 14 residues. The J segment lost 2 bases and the V segment lost 10 bases, leaving 10 bases of the junction unmatched.

J is TRBJ1-2 and V is TRBV5-1; no firm D call. Germline CDR1 and CDR2: SGHRS and YFSETQ. This CDR3 has 13 amino acids. V lost 7 bases, J lost 5 bases, and 15 bases lay in between. CDR3 DNA sequence: TGCGCCAGCCGCTCCGGGGAAGGATATGGCTACACCTTC. Encoded protein: CASRSGEGYGYTF.

The chain combines TRBV6-5 with TRBJ2-1; 7 positions agree with TRBD1. The CDR3 is 14 residues long. The junction had 7 bases not matched to a gene; V was cut back by 7 bases and J by 4 bases. In germline, CDR1 is MNHEY, CDR2 SVGAGI. CDR3 bases: TGTGCCAGCAACAGGGGAGCGGTTTACAATGAGCAGTTCTTC. Protein product: CASNRGAVYNEQFF.

V gene TRBV7-3 combines with J gene TRBJ1-4; perhaps TRBD1 as D (5 bases). V lost 5 bases and J lost 13, with 17 bases in between. Germline assignment: CDR1 SGHTA and CDR2 FQGTGA. CDR3 length: 13 amino acids. CDR3 DNA: TGTGCCAGCAGCACAGGTCCACGGGAGACACTGTTTTTT. Its protein product is CASSTGPRETLFF.

The chain links TRBV7-8 to TRBJ1-5; 8 nucleotides line up with TRBD1. The V and J ends lost 4 bases and 4 bases, in that order; junction bases with no gene match: 6. The CDR3 is 15 amino acids. Germline V CDR1 and CDR2: SGHVS, FQNEAQ. CDR3 residues: CASSSGTGFNQPQHF. In DNA form, the CDR3 reads TGTGCCAGCAGCTCGGGGACAGGCTTTAATCAGCCCCAGCATTTT.

The rearrangement joins TRBV7-9 to TRBJ2-5; no clear D gene. Trimming pared 9 bases from V and 2 bases from J, leaving 16 bases between. The CDR3 totals 14 residues. Germline V gene sequence: CDR1 SEHNR, CDR2 FQNEAQ (reference sequence). The CDR3 coding sequence is TGTGCCAGTGTTTCCGAGCCAATACAAGAGACCCAGTACTTC. As protein: CASVSEPIQETQYF.

The chain has TRBV7-9 and TRBJ2-7; TRBD2 agrees at 8 bases. Germline V gives CDR1 SEHNR, CDR2 FQNEAQ (reference sequence). CDR3 size: 16 residues. V lost 5 bases, J lost 4 bases, and 13 bases stayed unmatched. The chain's CDR3 is CASSRGGADLRYEQYF. In nucleotides, the CDR3 is TGTGCCAGCAGCCGGGGGGGAGCAGACCTCCGATACGAGCAGTACTTC.

The chain joins TRBV4-2 to TRBJ2-1, with D hard to call. Trimming cost V 3 bases and J 8 bases, with 5 bases left between them. The CDR3 loop spans 11 amino acids. CDR1 LGHNA and CDR2 YNFKEQ come from the germline V gene. The CDR3 sequence is CASSHQDEQFF. The CDR3 nucleotides read TGTGCCAGCAGCCACCAGGATGAGCAGTTCTTC.

V usage is TRBV7-9 and J usage is TRBJ1-4, with D unresolved. Germline V gives CDR1 SEHNR, CDR2 FQNEAQ (reference sequence). V lost 2 bases and J lost 4, with 14 bases in between. The CDR3 spans 16 residues. CDR3 region: CASSLLIWGVNEKLFF. CDR3 bases: TGTGCCAGCAGCTTATTGATCTGGGGAGTTAATGAAAAACTGTTTTTT.

The chain recombines TRBV29-1 with TRBJ2-7; 9 positions agree with TRBD1. The CDR3 spans 12 residues. The V and J ends lost 4 bases and 7 bases, in that order; junction bases with no gene match: 5. The germline V gene has CDR1 SQVTM and CDR2 ANQGSEA. CDR3 bases: TGCAGCGTTGGACAGGGGGTTGGGGAGCAGTACTTC. Translation gives CSVGQGVGEQYF.

The rearrangement uses TRBV5-1 and TRBJ2-3, with 8 nucleotides matching TRBD2. CDR3 length equals 17 residues. Germline CDR1 is SGHRS and CDR2 is YFSETQ. V dropped 0 bases and J dropped 6; count of bases not matched to a gene: 12. The chain's CDR3 is CASSLGLLSGRGDTQYF. In nucleotides, the CDR3 is TGCGCCAGCAGCTTGGGGCTTTTGAGCGGGAGAGGGGATACGCAGTATTTT.

This clone was counted ten times or more. The chain has TRBV27 and TRBJ2-1; the match to TRBD2 covers 11 bases. Unmatched junction bases numbered 13, after V lost 5 bases and J lost 7 bases. The CDR3 is made up of 17 amino acids. Looked up from germline, CDR1 is MNHEY and CDR2 is SMNVEV (reference sequence). This CDR3 reads CASSTQPLAGGGNEQFF. The CDR3 nucleotides are TGTGCCAGCAGTACCCAACCCCTAGCGGGGGGAGGGAATGAGCAGTTCTTC.

The rearrangement uses TRBV3-1 (or the pseudogene TRBV3-2) and TRBJ2-1; 9 positions agree with TRBD1. This CDR3 contains 15 residues. Germline values: CDR1 LGHDT, CDR2 YNNKEL (reference sequence). Losses at the gene ends were 4 bases for V and 6 bases for J; bases not matched to a gene: 7. The CDR3 coding sequence is TGTGCCAGCAGCCTCCGGACAGGGGCGACCAATGAGCAGTTCTTC. This encodes CASSLRTGATNEQFF.

This clone was detected a few times. The rearrangement links TRBV27 to TRBJ2-1; D may be TRBD2 (6 bases). The V end was cut by 8 bases, the J end by 3 bases, with 11 bases between. Germline V gene sequence: CDR1 MNHEY, CDR2 SMNVEV (reference sequence). CDR3 length: 13 amino acids. CDR3 sequence reads: CASSGLFYNEQFF. The CDR3 nucleotides are TGTGCCAGCTCGGGACTCTTCTACAATGAGCAGTTCTTC.

The chain links TRBV7-3 to TRBJ1-3, with a weak D call TRBD1 (5 bases). Germline V lookup: CDR1 SGHTA, CDR2 FQGTGA. V was shortened by 5 bases and J by 3 bases, with 14 bases between the two germline ends. This CDR3 spans 15 amino acids. The CDR3 DNA reads TGTGCCAGCAGCCACCTATTAGGGGATGGAAACACCATATATTTT. Protein sequence: CASSHLLGDGNTIYF.

This chain joins TRBV5-1 and TRBJ1-1; 7 bases are shared with TRBD1. In germline, CDR1 is SGHRS, CDR2 YFSETQ. This CDR3 has 15 amino acids. V shed 4 bases and J 1 base; nucleotides not matched to a gene: 7. The chain's CDR3 is CASSLTGTANTEAFF. The DNA for the CDR3 is TGCGCCAGCAGCCTGACCGGGACAGCGAACACTGAAGCTTTCTTT.

Comment on this clone: This CDR3 is also generated by other DNA sequences in the sample. The chain recombines TRBV10-2 with TRBJ2-1; D remains ambiguous. Trimming cost V 5 bases and J 4 bases, with 6 bases left between them. This CDR3 spans 12 amino acids. Per the germline V gene, CDR1 is WSHSY and CDR2 is SAAADI. CDR3 in amino acids: CASSTAYNEQFF. CDR3 sequence (DNA): TGCGCCAGCAGTACAGCTTACAATGAGCAGTTCTTC.

The genes are TRBV6-1 and TRBJ2-6; possibly TRBD1 for D (6 bases). CDR1 is MNHNS, CDR2 SASEGT, per germline. V gave up 2 bases and J gave up 0 bases, with 8 bases separating them. This CDR3 region has 16 residues. The CDR3 loop is CASSEMDSSGANVLTF. DNA for the CDR3: TGTGCCAGCAGTGAAATGGACAGCTCTGGGGCCAACGTCCTGACTTTC.

The chain couples TRBV27 to TRBJ1-6; 7 nucleotides match TRBD1. The CDR3 has 14 residues. The V and J ends lost 6 bases and 6 bases, in that order; junction bases with no gene match: 5. Germline CDR1 and CDR2: MNHEY and SMNVEV (reference sequence). In DNA, the CDR3 is TGTGCCAGCAGGCCGGGACAGAGTAATTCACCCCTCCACTTT. Residues: CASRPGQSNSPLHF.

The chain carries TRBV6-5 and TRBJ2-1; TRBD1 matches at 7 bases. V trimming: 5 bases; J trimming: 0 bases; junction bases outside the gene matches: 4. This CDR3 spans 15 amino acids. Germline CDR1 and CDR2: MNHEY and SVGAGI. CDR3 sequence (DNA): TGTGCCAGCAGTCTTAGGGGGCCCTCCTACAATGAGCAGTTCTTC. It translates to CASSLRGPSYNEQFF.

The chain combines TRBV28 with TRBJ1-5; 8 nucleotides agree with TRBD1. The CDR3 has 15 residues. With 6 bases clipped from V and 5 bases from J, the junction kept 9 bases outside the gene matches. Germline-derived CDR1 and CDR2 are MDHEN and SYDVKM. The CDR3 sequence: CASSFRDRLYQPQHF. DNA for the CDR3: TGTGCCAGCAGCTTCCGGGACAGGCTATATCAGCCCCAGCATTTT.

CDR3 DNA: TGCGCCAGCAGCTCCGGGACAGGGTTTTTCGACTATGGCTACACCTTC. Its protein is CASSSGTGFFDYGYTF. The chain links TRBV5-1 to TRBJ1-2, with TRBD1 matching 9 bases. This CDR3 is built from 16 residues. Germline CDR1 and CDR2: SGHRS and YFSETQ. With V trimmed by 3 bases and J by 3 bases, 9 bases remained unmatched.

This chain uses TRBV15 with TRBJ2-7; TRBD2 might be the D (6 bases). The V gene's germline CDR1 is LNHNV and CDR2 YYDKDF (reference sequence). The V end lost 1 base, the J end lost 2 bases, and 9 bases lay between the germline ends. The CDR3 runs 14 residues. The CDR3 region is CATSRAGVTYEQYF. CDR3 nucleotides: TGTGCCACCAGCAGAGCGGGAGTTACCTACGAGCAGTACTTC.

This rearrangement joins TRBV11-2 to TRBJ2-3; tentative D call: TRBD2 (6 bases). Trimming removed 7 bases from V and 4 bases from J, with 9 bases in between. Germline loops: CDR1 SGHAT, CDR2 FQNNGV. The CDR3 is 12 residues long. In DNA, the CDR3 is TGTGCCAGCACAACTAGCTCAGATACGCAGTATTTT. Its protein is CASTTSSDTQYF.

This clone was detected a few times. Other DNA sequences in the same sample also yield this CDR3. The chain combines TRBV18 with TRBJ2-5; TRBD1 aligns across 7 bases. Germline loops: CDR1 KGHSH, CDR2 LQKENI. The junction had 1 base not matched to a gene; V was cut back by 1 base and J by 2 bases. CDR3 length equals 14 residues. This CDR3 is CASSPQGAQETQYF. The CDR3 DNA reads as TGTGCCAGCTCACCACAGGGGGCGCAAGAGACCCAGTACTTC.